This T cell receptor (beta chain) was found in a study of blood T cell repertoires in COVID-19 (TCRdb year 2020). Describing the broader study: Samples from collaborators originated in the United States, Italy and Spain and spanned both the acute and convalescent phases of COVID-19. The prospective study material was composed of cDNA or gDNA derived from T cells, B-cell-depleted T cells, or PBMCs. Samples were obtained from the ongoing ImmuneRACE study (first 160 participants) and from about 1,300 subjects provided by 6 global collaborators. Sample metadata almost always included a de-identified subject ID, COVID-19 status, age in years and sex. Subjects who had been exposed to COVID-19, were actively infected with it, or had recovered from it provided the deeply sampled blood TCRbeta repertoires that made up the dataset. Where HLA class I and class II types were available, the types were taken from metadata supplied by the sample provider, not from assay-based typing. The repertoires were released in a freely available public database meant as a resource for research on the immune response to SARS-CoV-2.

At the junction V is shortened by 0 bases and J by 3 bases, with 14 bases in between. The germline V gene supplies CDR1 LGHNA and CDR2 YNFKEQ. The CDR3, from cysteine to phenylalanine, totals 16 residues. Only the CDR3 DNA stays, 48 bases, in frame from base 1. In the prospective study, participants were about 18 to 89 years old, resided in 20 to 30 geographic areas of the United States, and were enrolled through a virtual design. In the prospective study, cohorts were assigned on the basis of participant-reported clinical history obtained from a screening survey and a study questionnaire. Recovered participants in ImmuneRACE Cohort 3 were defined by two consecutive negative NP/OP PCR tests, clearance by a healthcare professional, or resolution of symptoms. Each participant in the prospective study had whole blood, serum and a nasopharyngeal or oropharyngeal swab collected by mobile phlebotomists. Over a roughly two-month period, participants in the prospective study had the option of providing additional blood draws and questionnaires. Blood samples from the prospective study were shipped frozen or at room temperature prior to DNA extraction.

The immunoSEQ Assay, a bias-controlled multiplex PCR, was used to amplify TCRbeta CDR3 regions from genomic DNA. Turning to the authors' computational methods: Within the assay, amplification of reference gene primers was used to estimate how many nucleated cells each sample contained. Sequence reads were collapsed and filtered to measure the absolute abundance of every unique TCRbeta CDR3 rearrangement. Productive Simpson clonality was computed per sample as the square root of Simpson's diversity index over productive rearrangements. The table comes from immuneACCESS by way of TCRdb, which keeps in-frame sequences with V and J called. Part of the clones is missing from these tables; in studies checked, under half for an unresolved V gene and the rest for unknown reasons. Clone size and the V and J calls come from that table; the DNA yielded D and trimming. Counted in this sample were about half a million clones; around 85% of them appeared once. The ten biggest clones cover around 8% of the sample.

Results the study describes overall, beyond this receptor: How much clinical and demographic metadata was included differed by source and by participant, and the metadata was provided uncurated.

This clone was detected once. Its antigen remains undetermined. No base qualities exist here, and no much larger clone lies one base off it. The sample taken for sequencing was PBMCs or T cells enriched from blood (not recorded which). The receptor chain draws on TRBV4-2 and TRBJ1-1; a tentative D call is TRBD1 (5 bases match). This clonotype was obtained from a woman aged 55 to 70 who had recovered from COVID-19. The DNA is as follows: TGTGCCAGCAGCCAAGATACGGACAATCTGGACACTGAAGCTTTCTTT. The encoded protein is CASSQDTDNLDTEAFF.